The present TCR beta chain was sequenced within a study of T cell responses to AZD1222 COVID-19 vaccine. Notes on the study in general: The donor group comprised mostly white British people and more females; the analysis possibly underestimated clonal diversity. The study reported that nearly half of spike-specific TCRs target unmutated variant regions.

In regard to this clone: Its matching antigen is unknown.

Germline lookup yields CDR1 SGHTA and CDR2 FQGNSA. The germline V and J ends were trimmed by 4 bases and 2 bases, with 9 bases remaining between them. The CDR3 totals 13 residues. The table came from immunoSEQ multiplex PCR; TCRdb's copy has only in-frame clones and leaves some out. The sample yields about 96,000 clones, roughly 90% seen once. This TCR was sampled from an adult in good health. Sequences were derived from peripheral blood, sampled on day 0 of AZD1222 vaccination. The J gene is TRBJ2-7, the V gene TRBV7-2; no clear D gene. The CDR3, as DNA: TGTGCCAGCAGCTACGGGCGCCCCTACGAGCAGTACTTC. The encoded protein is CASSYGRPYEQYF.